What follows describes a single T cell receptor (beta chain). The protocol was immunoSEQ multiplex PCR, while the TCRdb copy is restricted to in-frame clones and leaves out a portion. The sample holds about 93,000 clones, around 92% seen once. These data belong to a study of T cell changes during pregnancy in multiple sclerosis. V dropped 4 bases and J dropped 4; count of bases not matched to a gene: 5. CDR1 and CDR2 from the germline V gene are GTSNPN and SVGIG (reference sequence). The CDR3 has 15 residues. The input for sequencing was peripheral blood, taken after pregnancy. This clonotype was sampled from a female donor with multiple sclerosis, enrolled in a pregnancy study. V is TRBV30 and J is TRBJ2-2; TRBD2 matches 11 bases. The CDR3 sequence: CAWIGTSGSTGELFF. CDR3 DNA: TGTGCCTGGATTGGGACTAGCGGTAGCACCGGGGAGCTGTTTTTT.